The rows below give T cell receptor beta chains drawn from one sample of a study of shared clonotypes between healthy human individuals. Assay: immunoSEQ multiplex PCR; the TCRdb copy retains only in-frame clones and omits some. The sample lists roughly 530,000 clones; 90% to 96% were seen once. The sample consisted of naive CD4+ T cells sorted from blood. These receptors all come from a woman aged 25-40 years in good health. The CDR3 runs from the conserved cysteine through the conserved F or W. A D gene is named only where the DNA matches it firmly.

D	V	J	DNA	CDR3
-	TRBV5-1	TRBJ2-5	TGCGCCAGCAGCTTGGAGGCAGGGGTGAGGACCCAGTACTTC	CASSLEAGVRTQYF
TRBD1	TRBV2	TRBJ1-1	TGTGCCAGCAGTGAGGGGACAGTGAAGAACACTGAAGCTTTCTTT	CASSEGTVKNTEAFF
TRBD2	TRBV5-4	TRBJ2-7	TGTGCCAGCAGCTTGAAAAAACTAGCGGGAGGGCCCAACGAGCAGTACTTC	CASSLKKLAGGPNEQYF
-	TRBV15	TRBJ2-3	TGTGCCACCAGCAGAGGATTAGTCTTGGCGGGGAGCACAGATACGCAGTATTTT	CATSRGLVLAGSTDTQYF
TRBD1	TRBV29-1	TRBJ2-3	TGCAGCGTAGGACAGGGGGAGGATACGCAGTATTTT	CSVGQGEDTQYF
TRBD1	TRBV14	TRBJ2-6	TGTGCCAGCAGCCAAGCAGGGACAGTTGGGGCCAACGTCCTGACTTTC	CASSQAGTVGANVLTF
-	TRBV28	TRBJ1-1	TGTGCCAGCAGCCCGACCGCGCTGAACACTGAAGCTTTCTTT	CASSPTALNTEAFF
-	TRBV2	TRBJ2-7	TGTGCCAGCCTCCAAGGCGGTGACGAGCAGTACTTC	CASLQGGDEQYF
TRBD2	TRBV7-9	TRBJ2-1	TGTGCCAGCAGCTTTTCCGGGAGGGAAATTGAGCAGTTCTTC	CASSFSGREIEQFF
TRBD1	TRBV7-9	TRBJ2-5	TGTGCCAGCAGCGATGGACAGGTCGGGGAGACCCAGTACTTC	CASSDGQVGETQYF
TRBD2	TRBV6-1	TRBJ2-7	TGTGCCAGCAGTGAACCGGGCGGGAGGACAACCTACGAGCAGTACTTC	CASSEPGGRTTYEQYF
TRBD1	TRBV18	TRBJ2-5	TGTGCCAGCTCGCCTGGACAGGGGGTTGAGACCCAGTACTTC	CASSPGQGVETQYF
-	TRBV27	TRBJ2-7	TGTGCCAGCAGTTTGAGACCGTGGCAACAACCACAGACCTACGAGCAGTACTTC	CASSLRPWQQPQTYEQYF
-	TRBV5-1	TRBJ1-4	TGCGCCAGCAGCTTGGGGTCTAATGAAAAACTGTTTTTT	CASSLGSNEKLFF
-	TRBV27	TRBJ1-5	TGTGCCAGCAGAGACAATTATAGCAATCAGCCCCAGCATTTT	CASRDNYSNQPQHF
-	TRBV6-1	TRBJ1-5	TGTGCCAGCAGTGAAATGTATGGGGGTGGAGGTCAGCCCCAGCATTTT	CASSEMYGGGGQPQHF
-	TRBV7-2	TRBJ2-2	TGTGCCAGCAGCGCCGGAGGGACGGTAGCGAACACCGGGGAGCTGTTTTTT	CASSAGGTVANTGELFF
TRBD1	TRBV6-5	TRBJ1-1	TGTGCCAGCAGTTACTCGGACAGGGAAGCTTTCTTT	CASSYSDREAFF
-	TRBV14	TRBJ1-5	TGTGCCAGCAGCCAAGGCCCCCAGCATTTT	CASSQGPQHF
-	TRBV11-2	TRBJ2-5	TGTGCCAGCAGCTCGTACCTACAGGGAGAAGAGACCCAGTACTTC	CASSSYLQGEETQYF
TRBD1	TRBV28	TRBJ2-1	TGTGCCAGCAGCCGGGACAGGTCTTTCTACAATGAGCAGTTCTTC	CASSRDRSFYNEQFF
TRBD1	TRBV2	TRBJ2-1	TGTGCCAGCAGGGAAGAGGGGGCGGAGCAGTTCTTC	CASREEGAEQFF